This T cell receptor beta chain was observed in a study of T cell responses to AZD1222 COVID-19 vaccine. General study points: Every sample of the repertoires postdated the peak T cell response.

Trimming cost V 4 bases and J 3 bases, with 11 bases left between them. The V gene's germline CDR1 is MNHEY and CDR2 SVGAGI. This CDR3 spans 14 amino acids. This table comes from immunoSEQ multiplex PCR, and its TCRdb copy is limited to in-frame clones, with some not included. The data contain 100,000 to 150,000 clones, roughly 87% of them singletons. A note on this clone: What it binds is not known.

The chain links TRBV6-5 to TRBJ2-3; D call uncertain. The clonotype originates from an adult in good health. Sequencing was performed on peripheral blood, taken on day 0 of MenACWY control vaccination. CDR3: CASSFLYLTDTQYF. The DNA of the CDR3 is TGTGCCAGCAGTTTCCTTTACCTTACAGATACGCAGTATTTT.